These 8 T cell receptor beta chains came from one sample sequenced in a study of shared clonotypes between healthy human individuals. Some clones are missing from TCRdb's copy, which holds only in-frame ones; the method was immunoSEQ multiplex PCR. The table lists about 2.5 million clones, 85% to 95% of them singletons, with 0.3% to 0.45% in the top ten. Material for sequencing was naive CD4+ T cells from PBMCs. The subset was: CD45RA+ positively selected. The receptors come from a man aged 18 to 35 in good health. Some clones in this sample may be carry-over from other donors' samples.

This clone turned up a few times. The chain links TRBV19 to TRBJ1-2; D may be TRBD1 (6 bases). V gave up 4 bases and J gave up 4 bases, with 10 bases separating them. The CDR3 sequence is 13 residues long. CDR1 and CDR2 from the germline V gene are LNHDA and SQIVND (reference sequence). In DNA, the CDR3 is TGTGCCAGTAGTACCGGACAGCCCTATGGCTACACCTTC. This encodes CASSTGQPYGYTF.

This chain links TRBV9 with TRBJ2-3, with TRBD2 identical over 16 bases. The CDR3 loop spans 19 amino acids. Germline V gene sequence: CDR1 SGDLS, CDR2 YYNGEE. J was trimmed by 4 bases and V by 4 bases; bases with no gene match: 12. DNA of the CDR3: TGTGCCAGCAGCCCCATACCGGGACTAGCGGGAGGGCCATCAGATACGCAGTATTTT. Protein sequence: CASSPIPGLAGGPSDTQYF.

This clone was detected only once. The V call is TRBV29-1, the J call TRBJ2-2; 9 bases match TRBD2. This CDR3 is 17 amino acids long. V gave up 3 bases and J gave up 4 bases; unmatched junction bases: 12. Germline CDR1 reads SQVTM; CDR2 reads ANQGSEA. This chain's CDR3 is CSVEGQREVPGTGELFF. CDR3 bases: TGCAGCGTTGAGGGCCAGCGGGAGGTGCCGGGCACCGGGGAGCTGTTTTTT.

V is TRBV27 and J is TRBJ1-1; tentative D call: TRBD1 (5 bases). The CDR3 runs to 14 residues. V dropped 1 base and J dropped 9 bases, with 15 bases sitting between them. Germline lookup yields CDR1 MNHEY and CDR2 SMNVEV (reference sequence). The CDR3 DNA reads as TGTGCCAGCAGTTTATATTCAAGCCGGACAAAAGCTTTCTTT. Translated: CASSLYSSRTKAFF.

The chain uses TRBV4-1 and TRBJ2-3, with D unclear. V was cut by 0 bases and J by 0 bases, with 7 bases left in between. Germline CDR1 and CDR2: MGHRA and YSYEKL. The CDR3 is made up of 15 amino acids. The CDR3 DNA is TGCGCCAGCAGCCAAGATCCTCCCAGCACAGATACGCAGTATTTT. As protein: CASSQDPPSTDTQYF.

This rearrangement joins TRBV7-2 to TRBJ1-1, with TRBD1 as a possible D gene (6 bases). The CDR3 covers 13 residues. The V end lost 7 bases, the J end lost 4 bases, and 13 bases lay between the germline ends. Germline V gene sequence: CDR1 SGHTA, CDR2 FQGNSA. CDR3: CASTLDRPTEAFF. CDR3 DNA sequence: TGTGCCAGCACCCTAGACAGGCCCACTGAAGCTTTCTTT.

For the CDR3, the DNA is TGTGCCAGCAGCTTCCTAGTATCGAATGAGCAGTTCTTC. This gives the protein CASSFLVSNEQFF. The rearrangement joins TRBV7-3 to TRBJ2-1, with D hard to call. V lost 3 bases and J lost 7, with 10 bases in between. Germline CDR1 is SGHTA and CDR2 is FQGTGA. This CDR3 comprises 13 residues.

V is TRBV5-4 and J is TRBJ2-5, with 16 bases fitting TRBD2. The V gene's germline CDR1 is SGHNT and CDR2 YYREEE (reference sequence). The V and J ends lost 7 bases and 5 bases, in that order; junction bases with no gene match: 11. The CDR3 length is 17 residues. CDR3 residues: CASGLGTSGRAGETQYF. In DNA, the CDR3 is TGTGCCAGCGGTCTCGGGACTAGCGGGAGGGCCGGGGAGACCCAGTACTTC.